This T cell receptor (beta chain) was identified in a study of immune evolution from preneoplasia to lung adenocarcinoma. About the study: HLA loss of heterozygosity: about 7% AIS, over 12% MIA, about 31% ADC, none AAH. General study results and limits: Later-stage lesions appeared to have more T cells, more diversity, less clonality.

This clone was detected a few times. Its antigen is not known. The V segment lost 3 bases and the J segment 5 bases; nucleotides outside the gene matches: 6. From germline, CDR1 is MDHEN and CDR2 SYDVKM. CDR3 length: 14 amino acids. The method was immunoSEQ multiplex PCR; TCRdb's version includes in-frame clones alone and lacks a portion of them. The data hold under 45,000 clones, with less than 85% observed a single time. Patient tissue came from resections in Japan or China, 2014–2017. Sequencing was performed on FFPE invasive lung adenocarcinoma tissue. The receptor comes from a person aged 55 to 75 with lung adenocarcinoma. The J gene is TRBJ1-1, the V gene TRBV28, with 7 bases matching TRBD1. The CDR3 nucleotides are TGTGCCAGCAGTTTTTCCCGGACAGGAACTGAAGCTTTCTTT. This translates into CASSFSRTGTEAFF.